One sample yielded the 5 T cell receptor beta chains listed below, sequenced in a study of T cell repertoires in cytomegalovirus infection. For these receptors, no antigen is known. TCRdb itself ran the reads through MiXCR, one entry per CDR3 protein. In the table there are some 940,000 distinct CDR3 sequences, 31% of which are singletons. The sequencing used cultured CD8+ T cells from PBMCs, collected from culture after CMV antigen stimulation. The receptors stem from a human donor in good health (CMV status not recorded). Some clones in this sample may be carry-over from other donors' samples.

This chain uses TRBV15 with TRBJ1-2, with 8 positions matching TRBD1. The CDR3 is 13 residues long. V was clipped by 5 bases and J by 7 bases; unmatched bases: 6. The germline V gene encodes CDR1 LNHNV and CDR2 YYDKDF (reference sequence). Here the CDR3 reads CATSPGGAFGYTF. The CDR3 DNA reads as TGTGCCACCAGCCCAGGGGGCGCTTTTGGCTACACCTTC.

For this clonotype: Compared with germline, one end of the junction differs, possibly owing to a read error. This chain connects TRBV27 to TRBJ1-2; tentatively, D is TRBD1 (6 bases). Per the germline V gene, CDR1 is MNHEY and CDR2 is SMNVEV (reference sequence). CDR3 length: 16 amino acids. The CDR3, as DNA: TGTGCCAGCAGTTCCGAACAGGGCCCTTCTAACAATGGCTACACCTTC. It is translated as CASSSEQGPSNNGYTF.

V is TRBV4-1 and J is TRBJ2-1; D unresolved. This CDR3 region has 13 residues. V gave up 0 bases and J gave up 6 bases, with 6 bases separating them. Per germline, CDR1 MGHRA and CDR2 YSYEKL. CDR3 residues: CASSQEQRNEQFF. In nucleotides, the CDR3 is TGCGCCAGCAGCCAAGAACAGCGCAATGAGCAGTTCTTC.

This clonotype has just a few counts. This chain uses TRBV19 with TRBJ2-7, with D perhaps matching TRBD1 or TRBD2 (6 bases each). The CDR3 contains 15 residues. V was trimmed by 8 bases and J by 0 bases, leaving 17 bases between them. CDR1 and CDR2 from the germline V gene are LNHDA and SQIVND (reference sequence). The CDR3 reads CASCPDSGLSYEQYV. As DNA, the CDR3 is TGTGCCAGTTGCCCGGACAGCGGGCTCTCCTACGAGCAGTACGTC.

This clonotype was counted many times. This sequence joins TRBV27 and TRBJ1-1; D gene uncertain. V shed 2 bases and J shed 1 base, with 20 bases lying between them. The length of the CDR3 is 18 residues. Looked up from germline, CDR1 is MNHEY and CDR2 is SMNVEV (reference sequence). CDR3 residues: CASSLNGRSVGRNTEAFF. The CDR3 region has the DNA TGTGCCAGCAGTTTAAACGGTAGGTCGGTGGGCCGGAACACTGAAGCTTTCTTT.